What follows are 18 T cell receptor beta chains derived from one specimen sequenced in a study of T-cell reconstitution after alpha-beta-depleted transplantation in children. Unique molecular identifiers tagged the TCRbeta library. TCRdb reprocessed the PCR reads with MiXCR, giving one entry per CDR3 protein. Of a few hundred thousand distinct CDR3 sequences listed, approximately 41% are singletons. The sample here was PBMCs, taken before TCRalphabeta/CD19-depleted stem cell transplant. These receptors all come from a girl aged 2 to 9 with aplastic anemia, due to receive a stem cell transplant.

The rearrangement joins TRBV5-8 to TRBJ2-4, with 9 bases matching TRBD2. In germline, CDR1 is SGHTS, CDR2 YDEGEE. The CDR3 has 13 amino acids. V lost 2 bases and J lost 13; bases outside the gene matches: 7. The CDR3 DNA follows: TGTGCCAGCAGCTTCTGGCGGGAGGGCCAGCAGTACTTC. Encoded protein: CASSFWREGQQYF. The whole variable domain, filled in from reference TRBV5-8 and TRBJ2-4, reads EAGVTQSPTHLIKTRGQQATLRCSPISGHTSVYWYQQALGLGLQFLLWYDEGEERNRGNFPPRFSGRQFPNYSSELNVNALELEDSALYLCASSFWREGQQYFGAGTRLSVL.

This clonotype was counted a few times. V and J are TRBV10-2 and TRBJ2-7; no reliable D call. This CDR3 contains 13 residues. The V and J ends lost 6 bases and 5 bases respectively, with 14 bases between them. Germline V gene lookup returns CDR1 WSHSY and CDR2 SAAADI. The CDR3 spells CASSFAGRNEQYF. CDR3 bases: TGCGCCAGCAGCTTCGCAGGTCGGAACGAGCAGTACTTC.

V usage is TRBV20-1 and J usage is TRBJ2-1; 11 bases line up with TRBD2. This CDR3 has 15 amino acids. Looked up from germline, CDR1 is DFQATT and CDR2 is SNEGSKA (reference sequence). Trimming took 5 bases from V and 6 from J; bases not matched to a gene: 9. CDR3 residues: CSAPRSTSGGNEQFF. For the CDR3, the DNA is TGCAGTGCTCCAAGAAGCACTAGCGGGGGCAATGAGCAGTTCTTC.

This clonotype was seen more than once but under ten times. The CDR3 DNA sequence: TGTGCCAGCAGCCAGCCGGCCGTGAACACTGAAGCTTTCTTT. Translation: CASSQPAVNTEAFF. The chain links TRBV4-2 to TRBJ1-1; D uncertain. The CDR3 is 14 amino acids. V was shortened by 3 bases and J by 0 bases, with 8 bases between the two germline ends. CDR1 LGHNA and CDR2 YNFKEQ come from the germline V gene.

This clonotype came up a few times. The chain couples TRBV9 to TRBJ2-5, with unresolved D. CDR3 size: 15 residues. Between the trimmed V and J ends, which lost 6 bases and 0 bases, there was a span of 15 bases. In germline, CDR1 is SGDLS, CDR2 YYNGEE. CDR3 in DNA: TGTGCCAGCACCCCAGGATCCTACAACCAAGAGACCCAGTACTTC. It codes for CASTPGSYNQETQYF.

This sequence joins TRBV27 and TRBJ1-2, with a tentative D call TRBD1 (5 bases). Germline CDR1 MNHEY, CDR2 SMNVEV (reference sequence). V lost 5 bases and J lost 0, with 22 bases in between. CDR3 length: 18 amino acids. CDR3 coding DNA: TGTGCCAGCAGTCCGAAACCCGTCGGGACGGGCTCTAACTATGGCTACACCTTC. It translates to CASSPKPVGTGSNYGYTF.

The chain combines TRBV20-1 with TRBJ1-2; D might be TRBD1 (5 bases). The V end lost 7 bases, the J end lost 4 bases, and 13 bases lay between the germline ends. The CDR3 runs to 12 residues. Germline-derived CDR1 and CDR2 are DFQATT and SNEGSKA (reference sequence). CDR3 nucleotide sequence: TGCAGTGGGGCGGCAGGGAGCTATGGCTACACCTTC. Amino acids: CSGAAGSYGYTF.

The rearrangement uses TRBV5-6 and TRBJ2-7, with D perhaps being TRBD1 or TRBD2 (6 bases each). Trimming took 4 bases from V and 3 from J, leaving 23 bases between them. Germline CDR1 reads SGHDT; CDR2 reads YYEEEE. The CDR3 spans 17 residues. DNA of the CDR3: TGTGCCAGCAGCCGGGGGCTCCCCACGGGCGATATCTACGAGCAGTACTTC. The encoded protein is CASSRGLPTGDIYEQYF.

This chain uses TRBV10-3 with TRBJ2-7, with D tentatively TRBD2 (6 bases). From germline, CDR1 is ENHRY and CDR2 SYGVKD. The CDR3 is made up of 14 amino acids. Deletions cut 5 bases from V and 2 bases from J, with 13 bases between. The CDR3 nucleotides read TGTGCCATCAGTAATTTGGAGGGTGCCTACGAGCAGTACTTC. Translation gives CAISNLEGAYEQYF.

This clonotype showed up just a few times. The chain carries TRBV5-1 and TRBJ1-5, with 7 bases identical to TRBD1. The V gene end was trimmed by 4 bases and the J gene end by 3 bases; junction bases not matched to a gene: 7. The CDR3 totals 15 residues. The germline V gene has CDR1 SGHRS and CDR2 YFSETQ. This chain's CDR3 is CASSPSGGVNQPQHF. CDR3 sequence (DNA): TGCGCCAGCAGCCCATCAGGGGGAGTCAATCAGCCCCAGCATTTT.

This clonotype was recorded a few times. This chain uses TRBV3-1 with TRBJ2-5, with 10 bases that match TRBD2. Trimming cost V 5 bases and J 2 bases; bases outside gene matches: 8. The germline V gene has CDR1 LGHDT and CDR2 YNNKEL (reference sequence). The CDR3 length is 16 residues. CDR3 nucleotides: TGTGCCAGCAGCAGAAGAGGGACTAGCGCTCAAGAGACCCAGTACTTC. It codes for CASSRRGTSAQETQYF.

This sequence joins TRBV5-4 and TRBJ2-1; D gene unclear. Trimming took 5 bases from V and 0 from J, leaving 12 bases between them. The CDR3 covers 15 residues. CDR1 is SGHNT and CDR2 is YYREEE in the germline V gene (reference sequence). Here the CDR3 DNA reads TGTGCCAGCAGAAATTTGACTCGCTCCTACAATGAGCAGTTCTTC. It codes for CASRNLTRSYNEQFF.

This clonotype was seen repeatedly, ten times or more. This chain uses TRBV20-1 with TRBJ1-1; D ambiguous. The CDR3 length is 14 residues. V was trimmed by 0 bases and J by 4 bases, leaving 12 bases between them. Germline V lookup: CDR1 DFQATT, CDR2 SNEGSKA (reference sequence). The CDR3 protein is CSARDHGLRTEAFF. The CDR3 DNA follows: TGCAGTGCTAGAGACCATGGCCTCCGCACTGAAGCTTTCTTT.

The chain combines TRBV6-2 or TRBV6-3 with TRBJ2-2; TRBD2 matches at 11 bases. Germline V gene sequence: CDR1 MNHEY, CDR2 SVGEGT. V was pared by 0 bases and J by 4 bases, with 16 bases of the junction left unmatched. The CDR3 extends over 21 amino acids. CDR3 sequence reads: CASSYSSVPLAGVSGTGELFF. CDR3 nucleotide sequence: TGTGCCAGCAGTTACTCGTCCGTTCCACTAGCGGGAGTCTCGGGCACCGGGGAGCTGTTTTTT.

The genes are TRBV10-1 and TRBJ2-1; D is unclear. V lost 2 bases and J lost 4, with 3 bases in between. Germline CDR1 is WNHNN and CDR2 is SYGVQD (reference sequence). This CDR3 comprises 12 residues. The chain's CDR3 is CASSEKYNEQFF. DNA for the CDR3: TGCGCCAGCAGTGAGAAGTACAATGAGCAGTTCTTC.

Details on this clonotype: At one boundary the junction diverges from the germline segment, which might be a read error. The V and J genes are TRBV20-1 and TRBJ1-5; TRBD1 matches at 8 bases. The CDR3 is 16 residues long. CDR1 is DFQATT, CDR2 SNEGSKA, per germline (reference sequence). CDR3 in DNA: TGCTGTGCTAGAGTGGGACAGGTTCTTAACAATCAGCCCCAGCATTTT. Translation: CCARVGQVLNNQPQHF.

The chain links TRBV10-2 to TRBJ2-1, with 8 bases fitting TRBD2. This CDR3 region has 15 residues. In germline, CDR1 is WSHSY, CDR2 SAAADI. J gave up 10 bases and V 2 bases, and 10 bases lay outside the gene matches. The CDR3 bases are TGCGCCAGCAGTGAGAGCGGGAGTGGGGCGAGGGAGCAGTTCTTC. Translating gives CASSESGSGAREQFF.

In its sample, this clonotype was seen a few times. The V gene is TRBV25-1, the J gene TRBJ2-1, with 13 bases lining up with TRBD2. Germline CDR1 and CDR2: MGHDK and SYGVNS. V gave up 3 bases and J gave up 0 bases; unmatched junction bases: 5. The CDR3 is made up of 18 amino acids. The CDR3 here is CASSDPRTSGSSYNEQFF. The CDR3 DNA reads TGTGCCAGCAGTGATCCTCGGACTAGCGGGAGCTCCTACAATGAGCAGTTCTTC.